These 32 T cell receptor beta chains share one sample of origin, sequenced in a study of OX40 agonist ivuxolimab in advanced cancers. Some clones are missing from TCRdb's copy, which holds only in-frame ones; the method was immunoSEQ multiplex PCR. The table shows just under 20,000 clones, with about 88% occurring only once. The specimen comprised CD4+ or CD8+ T cells sorted from blood, sampled in a trial of the OX40 agonist ivuxolimab. The source of these receptors is an adult with an advanced solid tumor such as melanoma, head and neck, liver or kidney cancer.

The CDR3 DNA follows: TGTGCCAGCAGTTCTCAAACCCGGCAGTATTTT. This gives the protein CASSSQTRQYF. The genes are TRBV6-8 and TRBJ2-3; D unresolved. Germline loops: CDR1 MNHGY, CDR2 SAAAGT. V was pared by 4 bases and J by 11 bases, with 10 bases between. The CDR3 is 11 amino acids.

The chain combines TRBV9 with TRBJ1-2, with 7 bases lining up with TRBD1. The CDR3 extends over 15 amino acids. Trimming at V came to 3 bases and at J to 8 bases, leaving 13 bases not matched to a gene. Germline loops: CDR1 SGDLS, CDR2 YYNGEE. CDR3 in DNA: TGTGCCAGCAGCGAACGGGACAGCTGGAGTCAGGGCTACACCTTC. Protein: CASSERDSWSQGYTF.

The genes are TRBV12-5 and TRBJ2-5; D is undetermined. Germline CDR1 reads LGHNT; CDR2 reads FRNRAP. V gave up 7 bases and J gave up 4 bases, with 10 bases separating them. The CDR3 length is 12 residues. For the CDR3, the DNA is TGTGCTAGTGCCAAGACATCAGAGACCCAGTACTTC. It is translated as CASAKTSETQYF.

The chain employs TRBV6-5 and TRBJ1-2, with D possibly matching TRBD1 (6 bases). From germline, CDR1 is MNHEY and CDR2 SVGAGI. V dropped 0 bases and J dropped 7 bases, with 12 bases sitting between them. This CDR3 is built from 14 residues. CDR3 DNA sequence: TGTGCCAGCAGTTACTCGAGGGGGGGTTTTGGCTACACCTTC. Translation: CASSYSRGGFGYTF.

The rearrangement links TRBV28 to TRBJ2-1; tentative D call: TRBD2 (5 bases). Trimming pared 6 bases from V and 4 bases from J, leaving 13 bases between. This CDR3 is built from 14 residues. Germline values: CDR1 MDHEN, CDR2 SYDVKM. The CDR3 DNA is TGTGCCAGCAGCGGGGAAGGTCGGTACAATGAGCAGTTCTTC. Its translation is CASSGEGRYNEQFF.

The J gene is TRBJ2-5, the V gene TRBV9; a possible D gene is TRBD2 (6 bases). Trimming left V 3 bases short and J 3 bases short, with 18 bases between. Germline-derived CDR1 and CDR2 are SGDLS and YYNGEE. CDR3 size: 16 residues. The chain's CDR3 is CASSASVRTNKETQYF. CDR3 DNA sequence: TGTGCCAGCAGCGCCTCGGTTCGGACTAACAAAGAGACCCAGTACTTC. The full variable domain, in which reference TRBV9 and TRBJ2-5 provide the parts outside the CDR3, is DSGVTQTPKHLITATGQRVTLRCSPRSGDLSVYWYQQSLDQGLQFLIQYYNGEERAKGNILERFSAQQFPDLHSELNLSSLELGDSALYFCASSASVRTNKETQYFGPGTRLLVL.

The sample holds one count of this clone. The CDR3: CASSFTGSSETQYF. DNA of the CDR3: TGTGCCAGCAGCTTTACAGGATCCAGCGAGACCCAGTACTTC. The J gene is TRBJ2-5, the V gene TRBV7-3, with D perhaps TRBD1 (5 bases). The V gene lost 3 bases and the J gene lost 5 bases, with 13 bases spanning the gap. The CDR3 is made up of 14 amino acids. The germline gives CDR1 SGHTA, CDR2 FQGTGA.

The V gene is TRBV5-6, the J gene TRBJ2-5, with a weak D call TRBD1 (6 bases). The CDR3 consists of 14 residues. Germline V gene data show CDR1 as SGHDT and CDR2 as YYEEEE. With 6 bases removed from V and 5 bases from J, the gap between germline ends came to 17 bases. The CDR3 spells CASTRAGAAETQYF. CDR3 in DNA: TGTGCCAGCACCCGGGCAGGGGCAGCGGAGACCCAGTACTTC.

The chain combines TRBV6-5 with TRBJ1-2; D is perhaps TRBD1 (5 bases). This CDR3 region has 15 residues. V lost 6 bases and J lost 6, with 20 bases in between. Germline V gives CDR1 MNHEY, CDR2 SVGAGI. The chain's CDR3 is CASRALWGGSDGYTF. The CDR3 DNA follows: TGTGCCAGCAGGGCTCTCTGGGGGGGGTCGGATGGCTACACCTTC.

This clone was observed a few times. CDR3 coding DNA: TGTGCCAGCAGCCAAGAGTCGCGGGAGGGGGAGACCCAGTACTTC. It codes for CASSQESREGETQYF. This chain joins TRBV4-2 and TRBJ2-5, with 9 bases aligning to TRBD2. Looked up from germline, CDR1 is LGHNA and CDR2 is YNFKEQ. The CDR3 runs to 15 residues. The V segment lost 0 bases and the J segment 5 bases; nucleotides outside the gene matches: 4.

The rearrangement joins TRBV10-3 to TRBJ2-3; 7 positions agree with TRBD1. The junction had 0 bases not matched to a gene; V was cut back by 6 bases and J by 0 bases. The CDR3 runs 13 residues. Per the germline V gene, CDR1 is ENHRY and CDR2 is SYGVKD. CDR3 DNA sequence: TGTGCCATCAGAGGGGGCAGCACAGATACGCAGTATTTT. Its protein product is CAIRGGSTDTQYF.

The chain couples TRBV13 to TRBJ1-1; no clear D gene. CDR3 length equals 14 residues. Germline lookup yields CDR1 PRHDT and CDR2 FYEKMQ (reference sequence). Trimming left V 5 bases short and J 0 bases short, with 10 bases between. CDR3 amino acids: CASSTSYLNTEAFF. CDR3 bases: TGTGCCAGCAGCACCTCTTACTTGAACACTGAAGCTTTCTTT.

J is TRBJ2-7 and V is TRBV4-3; D gene unclear. V lost 1 base and J lost 6, with 10 bases in between. Germline V lookup: CDR1 LGHNA, CDR2 YSLEER. The CDR3 spans 13 residues. The CDR3 is CASSQVPGPEQYF. CDR3 bases: TGCGCCAGCAGCCAAGTTCCAGGCCCCGAGCAGTACTTC.

This chain connects TRBV15 to TRBJ1-3; D gene ambiguous. Trimming removed 3 bases at V and 3 bases at J, with 9 bases between. The CDR3 runs to 14 residues. Germline-derived CDR1 and CDR2 are LNHNV and YYDKDF (reference sequence). CDR3 region: CATSRIGSGNTIYF. The CDR3 region has the DNA TGTGCCACCAGCAGGATCGGGAGTGGAAACACCATATATTTT.

This clone occurred once. The V call is TRBV9, the J call TRBJ2-1, with a tentative D call TRBD2 (5 bases). V was cut by 0 bases and J by 1 base, with 5 bases left in between. The CDR3 consists of 14 residues. Per the germline V gene, CDR1 is SGDLS and CDR2 is YYNGEE. Here the CDR3 DNA reads TGTGCCAGCAGCGTAGGAGGGTCCTACAATGAGCAGTTCTTC. Residues: CASSVGGSYNEQFF.

This chain connects TRBV5-1 to TRBJ2-5; weak D call: TRBD1 (6 bases). Germline V gives CDR1 SGHRS, CDR2 YFSETQ. V lost 4 bases and J 1 base, leaving 20 bases between the germline ends. CDR3 length equals 17 residues. The CDR3, as DNA: TGCGCCAGCAGCCCGACAGGCTCCCGATTACTCCAAGAGACCCAGTACTTC. This codes for CASSPTGSRLLQETQYF.

The chain couples TRBV28 to TRBJ2-2; TRBD2 matches at 9 bases. The ends lost 5 bases at V and 6 bases at J; junction bases unmatched: 4. From germline, CDR1 is MDHEN and CDR2 SYDVKM. The CDR3 is made up of 14 amino acids. The CDR3 bases are TGTGCCAGCAGTGGCGCGGGGGGGTCCGGGGAGCTGTTTTTT. Residues: CASSGAGGSGELFF. Full variable domain (rest looked up from reference TRBV28 and TRBJ2-2): DVKVTQSSRYLVKRTGEKVFLECVQDMDHENMFWYRQDPGLGLRLIYFSYDVKMKEKGDIPEGYSVSREKKERFSLILESASTNQTSMYLCASSGAGGSGELFFGEGSRLTVL.

V usage is TRBV7-9 and J usage is TRBJ2-3; D is tentatively TRBD1 or TRBD2 (5 bases each). V lost 5 bases and J lost 0, with 6 bases in between. The length of the CDR3 is 13 residues. Germline V gives CDR1 SEHNR, CDR2 FQNEAQ (reference sequence). The CDR3, as DNA: TGTGCCAGCAGCGGGGACAGCACAGATACGCAGTATTTT. Protein: CASSGDSTDTQYF.

Only a few counts were recorded for this clone. This sequence joins TRBV5-1 and TRBJ1-2; tentative D call: TRBD1 (5 bases). Germline CDR1 reads SGHRS; CDR2 reads YFSETQ. Trimming removed 4 bases at V and 4 bases at J, with 14 bases between. There are 14 residues in the CDR3. The CDR3 loop is CASSLGGGSYGYTF. CDR3 coding DNA: TGCGCCAGCAGCCTTGGTGGGGGAAGCTATGGCTACACCTTC. The variable domain in full, completed from reference TRBV5-1 and TRBJ1-2, reads KAGVTQTPRYLIKTRGQQVTLSCSPISGHRSVSWYQQTPGQGLQFLFEYFSETQRNKGNFPGRFSGRQFSNSRSEMNVSTLELGDSALYLCASSLGGGSYGYTFGSGTRLTVV.

CDR3 loop: CASSFGQGALNGYTF. CDR3 coding DNA: TGTGCCAGCAGCTTTGGACAGGGGGCGTTGAATGGCTACACCTTC. This chain joins TRBV7-9 and TRBJ1-2; 11 bases are a match to TRBD1. V was clipped by 3 bases and J by 6 bases; unmatched bases: 6. This CDR3 is built from 15 residues. The germline V gene has CDR1 SEHNR and CDR2 FQNEAQ (reference sequence).

About this clone: Germline is not matched at one junction end, which may reflect a read error. The J gene is TRBJ2-1, the V gene TRBV11-2; TRBD2 is a possible D gene (6 bases). CDR1 is SGHAT, CDR2 FQNNGV, per germline. This CDR3 contains 14 residues. CDR3 nucleotide sequence: TGTGCCAGCAGCAAGGGACTTCCAACCAATGGGCAGTTCTTC. Translation: CASSKGLPTNGQFF.

The chain recombines TRBV6-6 with TRBJ2-2, with unresolved D. The CDR3 consists of 16 residues. Germline loops: CDR1 MNHNY, CDR2 SVGAGI (reference sequence). Trimming took off 6 bases at V and 5 bases at J, with 19 bases between the two ends. The CDR3 coding sequence is TGTGCCAGCAGACTCCAGGTTCCTGGGATGACCGGGGAGCTGTTTTTT. The encoded protein is CASRLQVPGMTGELFF.

V and J are TRBV4-1 and TRBJ1-3; maybe TRBD1 (6 bases). CDR1 is MGHRA, CDR2 YSYEKL, per germline. V lost 7 bases, J lost 0 bases, and 10 bases lay in between. CDR3 size: 14 residues. DNA of the CDR3: TGCGCCAGCACCACAGGGTCCTCTGGAAACACCATATATTTT. It is translated as CASTTGSSGNTIYF.

CDR3 nucleotides: TGTGCCAGCAGTTCGGGGGATGCAGATACGCAGTATTTT. Amino acids: CASSSGDADTQYF. The rearrangement joins TRBV28 to TRBJ2-3, with a tentative D call TRBD2 (6 bases). From germline, CDR1 is MDHEN and CDR2 SYDVKM. Trimming stripped 4 bases from V and 4 bases from J, with 9 bases between. CDR3 length: 13 residues. Variable domain in full (rest from reference TRBV28 and TRBJ2-3): DVKVTQSSRYLVKRTGEKVFLECVQDMDHENMFWYRQDPGLGLRLIYFSYDVKMKEKGDIPEGYSVSREKKERFSLILESASTNQTSMYLCASSSGDADTQYFGPGTRLTVL.

The chain's CDR3 is CASSPGRQGRGDTQYF. CDR3 in DNA: TGTGCCAGCTCACCTGGAAGACAGGGGCGCGGAGATACGCAGTATTTT. This chain joins TRBV18 and TRBJ2-3; TRBD1 agrees at 8 bases. Germline V CDR1 and CDR2: KGHSH, LQKENI. The CDR3 is 16 residues long. V was pared by 3 bases and J by 5 bases, with 10 bases of the junction left unmatched.

The V and J genes are TRBV18 and TRBJ2-7; 11 nucleotides line up with TRBD1. After removal of 4 bases from V and 5 bases from J, the junction contained 1 base not matched to a gene. Germline V gives CDR1 KGHSH, CDR2 LQKENI. The CDR3 has 13 amino acids. The CDR3 sequence: CASSRTGGDEQYF. Written as DNA, the CDR3 is TGTGCCAGCTCACGGACAGGGGGCGACGAGCAGTACTTC. The variable domain in full, with the rest retrieved from reference TRBV18 and TRBJ2-7, is NAGVMQNPRHLVRRRGQEARLRCSPMKGHSHVYWYRQLPEEGLKFMVYLQKENIIDESGMPKERFSAEFPKEGPSILRIQQVVRGDSAAYFCASSRTGGDEQYFGPGTRLTVT.

This clone was recorded only once. The chain uses TRBV7-9 and TRBJ2-2; no firm D call. The CDR3 has 15 amino acids. Trimming left V 5 bases short and J 4 bases short, with 14 bases between. Germline V gene data show CDR1 as SEHNR and CDR2 as FQNEAQ (reference sequence). DNA for the CDR3: TGTGCCAGCAGCCAATTAGACCCAATCACCGGGGAGCTGTTTTTT. Residues: CASSQLDPITGELFF.

V and J are TRBV7-9 and TRBJ2-5; no definite D call. The DNA end is more similar to TRBJ2-7, so the J call may be wrong. Germline-derived CDR1 and CDR2 are SEHNR and FQNEAQ (reference sequence). The CDR3 totals 14 residues. CDR3 region: CASSLVGGSYEQYF. In DNA form, the CDR3 reads TGTGCCAGCAGCTTAGTAGGCGGATCCTACGAGCAGTACTTC.

The chain links TRBV5-1 to TRBJ2-2, with TRBD2 as a possible D gene (6 bases). The CDR3 consists of 16 residues. The germline V gene has CDR1 SGHRS and CDR2 YFSETQ. V shed 5 bases and J shed 2 bases, with 16 bases lying between them. As DNA, the CDR3 is TGCGCCAGCAGGCTGTCTACCGGGACTAACACCGGGGAGCTGTTTTTT. As protein: CASRLSTGTNTGELFF.

The chain is built from TRBV28 and TRBJ1-1; no reliable D call. CDR1 is MDHEN and CDR2 is SYDVKM in the germline V gene. Trimming took off 6 bases at V and 3 bases at J, with 14 bases between the two ends. The length of the CDR3 is 14 residues. The CDR3 bases are TGTGCCAGCAGCCTGTATAAGGAGGACACTGAAGCTTTCTTT. Encoded protein: CASSLYKEDTEAFF. The complete variable domain, with remaining parts taken from reference TRBV28 and TRBJ1-1, reads DVKVTQSSRYLVKRTGEKVFLECVQDMDHENMFWYRQDPGLGLRLIYFSYDVKMKEKGDIPEGYSVSREKKERFSLILESASTNQTSMYLCASSLYKEDTEAFFGQGTRLTVV.

This clone came up a few times. The chain couples TRBV28 to TRBJ2-7; no clear D. CDR1 and CDR2 from the germline V gene are MDHEN and SYDVKM. Trimming cost V 6 bases and J 2 bases, with 5 bases left between them. The length of the CDR3 is 11 residues. For the CDR3, the DNA is TGTGCCAGCAGCCAGACCTACGAGCAGTACTTC. Protein: CASSQTYEQYF.

Here the CDR3 DNA reads TGCACCAGCAGCCCGGGGACATCCCAAGAGACCCAGTACTTC. It specifies CTSSPGTSQETQYF. The V and J genes are TRBV1 and TRBJ2-5; TRBD1 is the table's D call and was not checked against the DNA. TRBV1 has pseudogene status. The CDR3 contains 14 residues.